A single T cell receptor (beta chain) is shown here with its context. This entry is derived from a study of tumor and adjacent non-tumor tissue in lung cancer. This sample's RNA came from whole unsorted tissue. More than 3 cm separated this lung sample from the edge of the tumor. Germline V gene data show CDR1 as SGHNT and CDR2 as YENEEA. The CDR3 is 15 residues long. The trim removed 6 bases at V and 4 bases at J, leaving 6 bases unmatched. TCRbeta libraries were built with three rounds of nested PCR, modified from ARM-PCR. TCRdb independently ran MiXCR on the multiplex PCR reads; one entry per CDR3 protein. The sample lists about 110,000 distinct CDR3 sequences; 62% were seen once.

This rearrangement joins TRBV11-3 to TRBJ2-2, with 9 bases fitting TRBD1. This clonotype was sampled from a man aged 55 to 70 with non-small cell lung cancer. Sequenced input: distant non-tumor lung tissue. The CDR3 DNA reads as TGTGCCAGCAGACGGACAGGGGAGGCCACCGGGGAGCTGTTTTTT. This gives the protein CASRRTGEATGELFF.